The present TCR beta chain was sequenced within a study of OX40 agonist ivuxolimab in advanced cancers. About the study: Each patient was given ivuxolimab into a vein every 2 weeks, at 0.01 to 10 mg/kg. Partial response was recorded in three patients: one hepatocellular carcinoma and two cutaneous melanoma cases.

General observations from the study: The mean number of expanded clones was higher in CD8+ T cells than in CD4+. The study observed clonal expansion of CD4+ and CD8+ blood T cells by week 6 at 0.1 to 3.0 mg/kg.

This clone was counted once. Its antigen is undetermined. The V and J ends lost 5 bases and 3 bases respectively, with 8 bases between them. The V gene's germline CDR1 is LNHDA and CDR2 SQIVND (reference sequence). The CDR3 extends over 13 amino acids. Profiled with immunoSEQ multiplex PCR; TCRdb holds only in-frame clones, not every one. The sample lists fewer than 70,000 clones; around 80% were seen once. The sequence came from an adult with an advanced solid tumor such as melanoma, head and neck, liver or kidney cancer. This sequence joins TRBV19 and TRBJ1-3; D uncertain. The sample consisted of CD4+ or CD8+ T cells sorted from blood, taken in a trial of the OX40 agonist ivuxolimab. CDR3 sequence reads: CASSPRGGNTIYF. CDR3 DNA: TGTGCCAGTAGTCCTCGCGGTGGAAACACCATATATTTT.